The 5 T cell receptor beta chains presented below share a single source sample, sequenced in a study of tumor and adjacent non-tumor tissue in lung cancer. The library came from three nested PCR rounds adapted from ARM-PCR protocols. TCRdb reprocessed the multiplex PCR reads with MiXCR, giving one entry per CDR3 protein. The sample carries some 100,000 distinct CDR3 sequences, roughly 73% recorded once. RNA was extracted from bulk tissue without any cell sorting. Sequenced: lung tumor tissue. The receptors were sampled from a woman in her fifties or sixties with non-small cell lung cancer.

Comments on this clonotype: Sequence at one end of the junction differs from germline and may be a read error. The rearrangement uses TRBV7-8 and TRBJ2-1, with D hard to call. CDR1 is SGHVS, CDR2 FQNEAQ, per germline. This CDR3 spans 15 amino acids. CDR3 sequence reads: CANSEGQSSYNEQFF. CDR3 DNA: TGTGCCAACAGCGAAGGCCAGAGTTCCTACAATGAGCAGTTCTTT.

Comments on this clonotype: An end of the junction does not agree with germline; a read error may underlie this. The chain links TRBV11-2 to TRBJ1-1; D is uncertain. From germline, CDR1 is SGHAT and CDR2 FQNNGV. The CDR3 extends over 14 amino acids. CDR3 amino acids: CARSPNVVNTEVFF. The CDR3 DNA is TGTGCCAGGAGCCCTAACGTGGTGAACACTGAAGTTTTCTTT.

Remarks on this clonotype: At one of its ends the junction is not consistent with the germline gene, which may arise from a read error. V is TRBV11-1 and J is TRBJ2-1; 8 bases agree with TRBD1. Germline V gene data show CDR1 as SGHAT and CDR2 as FQDESV (reference sequence). The CDR3 has 15 amino acids. This CDR3 reads CVSNLLGTGFSEQFF. In nucleotides, the CDR3 is TGTGTCAGCAACTTATTGGGGACAGGTTTCAGTGAGCAGTTCTTC.

With respect to this clonotype: Being one base from a much bigger clone, this may be a read error. This sequence joins TRBV6-1 and TRBJ2-1; D remains ambiguous. Germline lookup yields CDR1 MNHNS and CDR2 SASEGT. This CDR3 comprises 15 residues. The CDR3: CTSTNTQYSYNEQFF. CDR3 in DNA: TGTACCAGCACCAATACACAATACTCCTACAATGAGCAGTTCTTC.

This clonotype is a singleton in its sample. The junction departs from germline at one end; a sequencing error may be responsible. V gene TRBV28 combines with J gene TRBJ2-1; possibly TRBD2 for D (6 bases). From germline, CDR1 is MDHEN and CDR2 SYDVKM. This CDR3 is built from 18 residues. CDR3: CVSTAPGLARGQTGEQFF. The CDR3 DNA reads as TGTGTCAGCACCGCCCCCGGGCTAGCGAGAGGCCAAACGGGTGAGCAGTTCTTC.